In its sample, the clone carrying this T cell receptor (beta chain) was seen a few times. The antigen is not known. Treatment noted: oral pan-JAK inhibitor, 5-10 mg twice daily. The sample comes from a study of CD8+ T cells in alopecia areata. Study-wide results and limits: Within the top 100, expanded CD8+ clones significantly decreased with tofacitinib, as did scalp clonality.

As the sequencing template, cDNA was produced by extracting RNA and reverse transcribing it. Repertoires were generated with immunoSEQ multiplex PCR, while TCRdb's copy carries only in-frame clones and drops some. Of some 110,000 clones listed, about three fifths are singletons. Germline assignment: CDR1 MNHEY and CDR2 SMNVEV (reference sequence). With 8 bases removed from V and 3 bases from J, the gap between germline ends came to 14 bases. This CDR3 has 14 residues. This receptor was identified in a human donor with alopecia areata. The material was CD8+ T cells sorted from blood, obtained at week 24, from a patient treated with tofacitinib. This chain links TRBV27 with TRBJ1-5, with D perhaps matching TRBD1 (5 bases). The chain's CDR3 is CASRLGGFNQPQHF. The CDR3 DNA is TGTGCCAGCCGACTGGGGGGTTTCAATCAGCCCCAGCATTTT.